This T cell receptor beta chain was sequenced for a study of blood T cell repertoires in COVID-19. Study summary: Sources were T cells, B-cell-depleted T cells, or PBMCs; the material itself was cDNA or gDNA.

The age range of participants was about 18 to 95 years, with residence in about two dozen US areas. This table comes from immunoSEQ multiplex PCR, and its TCRdb copy is limited to in-frame clones, with some not included. The sample consists of 200,000 or so clones, roughly 88% of them appearing once. Germline-derived CDR1 and CDR2 are SGHDT and YYEEEE. The CDR3 is 16 residues long. After removal of 3 bases from V and 0 bases from J, the junction contained 6 bases not matched to a gene. The rearrangement links TRBV5-6 to TRBJ1-3; 7 nucleotides agree with TRBD1. Sequencing was performed on PBMCs or T cells enriched from blood (not recorded which). This clonotype was obtained from a woman in her thirties or forties with acute COVID-19. CDR3 amino acids: CASSSRDRDSGNTIYF. The CDR3 DNA follows: TGTGCCAGCAGCTCCCGGGACAGAGACTCTGGAAACACCATATATTTT. Using reference TRBV5-6 and TRBJ1-3 for the parts outside the CDR3, the full variable domain is DAGVTQSPTHLIKTRGQQVTLRCSPKSGHDTVSWYQQALGQGPQFIFQYYEEEERQRGNFPDRFSGHQFPNYSSELNVNALLLGDSALYLCASSSRDRDSGNTIYFGEGSWLTVV.